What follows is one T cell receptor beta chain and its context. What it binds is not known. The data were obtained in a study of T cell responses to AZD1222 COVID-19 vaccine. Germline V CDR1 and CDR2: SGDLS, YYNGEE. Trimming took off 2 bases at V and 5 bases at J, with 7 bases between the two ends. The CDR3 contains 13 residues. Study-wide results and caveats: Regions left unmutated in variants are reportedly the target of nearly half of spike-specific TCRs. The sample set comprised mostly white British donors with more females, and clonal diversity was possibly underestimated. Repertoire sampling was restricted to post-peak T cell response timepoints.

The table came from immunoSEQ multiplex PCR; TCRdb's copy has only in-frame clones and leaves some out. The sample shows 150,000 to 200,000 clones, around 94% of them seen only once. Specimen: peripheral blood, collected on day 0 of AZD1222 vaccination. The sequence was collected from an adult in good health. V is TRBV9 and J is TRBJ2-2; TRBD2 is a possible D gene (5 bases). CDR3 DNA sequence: TGTGCCAGCAGCGTCTCGGGGACCGGGGAGCTGTTTTTT. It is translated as CASSVSGTGELFF.